These 21 T cell receptor beta chains were all obtained from the same sample, sequenced in a study of CD8 T cells in ankylosing spondylitis. Study-wide points: A motif of eight highly homologous TCR beta variants was seen as apparently characteristic of ankylosing spondylitis blood.

TCRdb processed the 5' RACE reads anew with MiXCR; each CDR3 protein has one entry. Of roughly 440,000 distinct CDR3 sequences in the sample, over 15% were seen once. For these receptors, no antigen is known. The source material was blood, either unsorted or a sorted T cell fraction (not recorded which). The receptors derive from a male donor with ankylosing spondylitis.

This chain connects TRBV29-1 to TRBJ1-1, with 7 bases that match TRBD1. Germline-derived CDR1 and CDR2 are SQVTM and ANQGSEA. V dropped 6 bases and J dropped 0; count of bases not matched to a gene: 4. The CDR3 has 13 residues. CDR3 protein: CSVDRDLNTEAFF. The CDR3 coding sequence is TGCAGCGTCGACAGGGATTTGAACACTGAAGCTTTCTTT. Full variable domain (outside the CDR3, taken from reference TRBV29-1 and TRBJ1-1): SAVISQKPSRDICQRGTSLTIQCQVDSQVTMMFWYRQQPGQSLTLIATANQGSEATYESGFVIDKFPISRPNLTFSTLTVSNMSPEDSSIYLCSVDRDLNTEAFFGQGTRLTVV.

This clonotype has more than one count but fewer than ten. The chain uses TRBV12-3 or TRBV12-4 and TRBJ2-1; TRBD1 might be the D (6 bases). This CDR3 comprises 15 residues. Trimming pared 5 bases from V and 4 bases from J, leaving 15 bases between. The CDR3 nucleotides read TGTGCCAGCAGTAATTTGGGACAAATATACAATGAGCAGTTCTTC. Its translation is CASSNLGQIYNEQFF.

The chain recombines TRBV20-1 with TRBJ2-5, with D maybe TRBD2 (6 bases). Germline values: CDR1 DFQATT, CDR2 SNEGSKA (reference sequence). The CDR3 covers 14 residues. V was shortened by 3 bases and J by 1 base, with 12 bases between the two germline ends. The CDR3 DNA is TGCAGTGCTAGGGTCCCGGGAGTCCAAGAGACCCAGTACTTC. Translation gives CSARVPGVQETQYF.

The gene calls are TRBV5-1 and TRBJ2-7; D is undetermined. This CDR3 comprises 16 residues. With 3 bases removed from V and 1 base from J, the gap between germline ends came to 17 bases. Germline V gene sequence: CDR1 SGHRS, CDR2 YFSETQ. The CDR3 DNA is TGCGCCAGCAGCTCCAAAGGGCGTTCTGATTCCTACGAGCAGTACTTC. Amino acid sequence: CASSSKGRSDSYEQYF.

This clonotype appeared a few times. The rearrangement joins TRBV5-6 to TRBJ2-2, with D perhaps matching TRBD2 (6 bases). V was shortened by 4 bases and J by 4 bases, with 14 bases between the two germline ends. The length of the CDR3 is 15 residues. Germline V gives CDR1 SGHDT, CDR2 YYEEEE. CDR3 in amino acids: CASSRPHSGTGELFF. CDR3 nucleotides: TGTGCCAGCAGCCGTCCTCATAGCGGCACCGGGGAGCTGTTTTTT. Complete variable domain (other parts from reference TRBV5-6 and TRBJ2-2): DAGVTQSPTHLIKTRGQQVTLRCSPKSGHDTVSWYQQALGQGPQFIFQYYEEEERQRGNFPDRFSGHQFPNYSSELNVNALLLGDSALYLCASSRPHSGTGELFFGEGSRLTVL.

This clonotype was found a few times. This chain joins TRBV6-5 and TRBJ2-1; 15 bases are shared with TRBD2. J lost 7 bases, V lost 2 bases, and 3 bases had no gene match. The CDR3 spans 16 residues. The V gene's germline CDR1 is MNHEY and CDR2 SVGAGI. The CDR3 sequence is CASSYLGTSGGNEQFF. CDR3 bases: TGTGCCAGCAGTTACCTCGGGACTAGCGGGGGGAATGAGCAGTTCTTC.

The rearrangement links TRBV2 to TRBJ1-2; D is perhaps TRBD1 (6 bases). V lost 6 bases and J 6 bases, leaving 14 bases between the germline ends. The CDR3 spans 13 residues. CDR1 is SNHLY and CDR2 is FYNNEI in the germline V gene. CDR3 in amino acids: CASRLQGGDGYTF. CDR3 in DNA: TGTGCCAGCAGGTTACAGGGAGGAGATGGCTACACCTTC.

This clonotype has only a few counts. The chain combines TRBV10-3 with TRBJ2-3; D gene ambiguous. Trimming removed 0 bases from V and 5 bases from J, with 12 bases in between. Germline V CDR1 and CDR2: ENHRY, SYGVKD. The CDR3 length is 15 residues. CDR3 nucleotides: TGTGCCATCAGTGAGTCGCCCGGATCGGGAGATACGCAGTATTTT. The encoded protein is CAISESPGSGDTQYF.

This clonotype was seen ten or more times. This chain connects TRBV12-3 or TRBV12-4 to TRBJ1-2; D not resolved. This CDR3 has 14 amino acids. V lost 5 bases, J lost 6 bases, and 16 bases lay in between. DNA of the CDR3: TGTGCCAGCAGTGAAAGGGAGCCCTTCCATGGCTACACCTTC. Protein product: CASSEREPFHGYTF.

This clonotype was seen more than once but under ten times. The V and J genes are TRBV29-1 and TRBJ2-3, with 13 bases fitting TRBD2. Germline loops: CDR1 SQVTM, CDR2 ANQGSEA. The J segment lost 9 bases and the V segment lost 1 base, leaving 10 bases of the junction unmatched. CDR3 length: 16 residues. The CDR3 coding sequence is TGCAGCGTTGAAGGGCGGACTAGCGGGGGCCGCGGCACGCAGTATTTT. This gives the protein CSVEGRTSGGRGTQYF.

Written as DNA, the CDR3 is TGTGCCAGCAGTCCCAAAACATCCAGATGGGCTGAAGCTTTCTTT. It is translated as CASSPKTSRWAEAFF. The chain uses TRBV28 and TRBJ1-1, with D uncertain. V was trimmed by 5 bases and J by 6 bases, leaving 19 bases between them. The CDR3 has 15 amino acids. The germline V gene has CDR1 MDHEN and CDR2 SYDVKM.

This clonotype is a singleton in its sample. The gene calls are TRBV3-1 and TRBJ2-5, with 7 bases that match TRBD2. CDR1 is LGHDT and CDR2 is YNNKEL in the germline V gene (reference sequence). The CDR3 loop spans 15 amino acids. V dropped 0 bases and J dropped 4; count of bases not matched to a gene: 5. The CDR3 region has the DNA TGTGCCAGCAGCCAAGATGGGGGGAGGGGAGAGACCCAGTACTTC. Its protein product is CASSQDGGRGETQYF.

The CDR3 DNA is TGCGCCAGCAGTAGGACAGGATACTACGAGCAGTACTTC. It yields the protein CASSRTGYYEQYF. This rearrangement joins TRBV5-1 to TRBJ2-7, with 7 bases identical to TRBD1. The V and J ends lost 5 bases and 3 bases, in that order; junction bases with no gene match: 5. Looked up from germline, CDR1 is SGHRS and CDR2 is YFSETQ. CDR3 length: 13 residues. Looking up the rest from reference TRBV5-1 and TRBJ2-7 gives the full variable domain: KAGVTQTPRYLIKTRGQQVTLSCSPISGHRSVSWYQQTPGQGLQFLFEYFSETQRNKGNFPGRFSGRQFSNSRSEMNVSTLELGDSALYLCASSRTGYYEQYFGPGTRLTVT.

The V call is TRBV29-1, the J call TRBJ2-1, with 7 bases lining up with TRBD2. With V trimmed by 5 bases and J by 9 bases, 13 bases remained unmatched. The CDR3 sequence is 14 residues long. Germline CDR1 and CDR2: SQVTM and ANQGSEA. The CDR3 loop is CSVQVRMGGSEQFF. DNA for the CDR3: TGCAGCGTTCAGGTCCGAATGGGAGGGAGTGAGCAGTTCTTC.

This clonotype has just a few counts. This chain joins TRBV7-9 and TRBJ2-7; TRBD1 agrees at 8 bases. V lost 5 bases to trimming and J lost 2 bases; unmatched junction nucleotides: 8. The CDR3 is 15 amino acids. CDR1 is SEHNR and CDR2 is FQNEAQ in the germline V gene (reference sequence). Written as DNA, the CDR3 is TGTGCCAGCAGCCAGGGGGCAGGGGGAACCTACGAGCAGTACTTC. Its protein product is CASSQGAGGTYEQYF. The whole variable domain, filled in from reference TRBV7-9 and TRBJ2-7, reads DTGVSQNPRHKITKRGQNVTFRCDPISEHNRLYWYRQTLGQGPEFLTYFQNEAQLEKSRLLSDRFSAERPKGSFSTLEIQRTEQGDSAMYLCASSQGAGGTYEQYFGPGTRLTVT.

This clonotype was detected ten times or more. This chain connects TRBV10-3 to TRBJ2-3, with D unclear. Germline values: CDR1 ENHRY, CDR2 SYGVKD. The CDR3 extends over 15 amino acids. V gave up 4 bases and J gave up 2 bases, with 13 bases separating them. The CDR3 region has the DNA TGTGCCATCAGTGGGCAGAAAACCATCACAGATACGCAGTATTTT. It is translated as CAISGQKTITDTQYF.

Points on this clonotype: The junction shows a germline mismatch at one end, possibly a read error. The chain combines TRBV18 with TRBJ2-5, with 9 nucleotides matching TRBD1. Germline CDR1 reads KGHSH; CDR2 reads LQKENI. The CDR3 is 14 amino acids. The CDR3 here is CASSPNAGQGASSF. In DNA, the CDR3 is TGTGCCAGCTCACCAAACGCGGGACAGGGAGCTTCGAGCTTC.

This clonotype occurred a few times. The rearrangement uses TRBV12-3 or TRBV12-4 and TRBJ2-7; possibly TRBD2 for D (5 bases). The CDR3 spans 13 residues. Trimming left V 2 bases short and J 9 bases short, with 14 bases between. The chain's CDR3 is CASSLKARVPQYF. In DNA form, the CDR3 reads TGTGCCAGCAGTTTAAAGGCGAGGGTCCCGCAGTACTTC.

This clonotype was recorded many times. The chain links TRBV7-7 to TRBJ2-5, with D possibly called TRBD1 or TRBD2 (6 bases each). Trimming took off 3 bases at V and 3 bases at J, with 8 bases between the two ends. Germline-derived CDR1 and CDR2 are SSHAT and FNYEAQ (reference sequence). This CDR3 contains 13 residues. CDR3 bases: TGTGCCAGCAGCTTGAGGGGGGAAGAGACCCAGTACTTC. Translating it yields CASSLRGEETQYF.

In its sample, this clonotype was seen a few times. The CDR3: CSARQGSGRYEQFF. The CDR3 coding sequence is TGCAGTGCTAGACAGGGCAGCGGTAGATATGAGCAGTTCTTC. The V gene is TRBV20-1, the J gene TRBJ2-1; D is possibly TRBD1 or TRBD2 (5 bases each). V was cut by 2 bases and J by 8 bases, with 16 bases left in between. Germline CDR1 is DFQATT and CDR2 is SNEGSKA (reference sequence). There are 14 residues in the CDR3.

The V gene is TRBV9, the J gene TRBJ2-5, with D perhaps being TRBD1 or TRBD2 (5 bases each). This CDR3 has 11 amino acids. Germline V lookup: CDR1 SGDLS, CDR2 YYNGEE. V dropped 0 bases and J dropped 9 bases, with 6 bases sitting between them. The CDR3 is CASSVGGAQYF. Here the CDR3 DNA reads TGTGCCAGCAGCGTAGGAGGGGCCCAGTACTTC.